This note documents a single T cell receptor beta chain sequence. Per the original methods: Amplification from reference gene primers served as the basis for estimated nucleated cell counts. Using immunoSEQ multiplex PCR, the repertoire was profiled, and TCRdb retains in-frame clones only, with some absent. Clonal size and the V and J genes are those of that table, whereas D and trimming came from the DNA. The table includes around 140,000 clones, roughly 80% detected once. This sample was taken from a study of blood T cell repertoires in COVID-19. Study details: Acute and convalescent COVID-19 specimens originated in the United States, Italy and Spain. PBMCs, B-cell-depleted T cells, or T cells provided the cDNA or gDNA that made up the material.

J gave up 1 base and V 5 bases, and 8 bases lay outside the gene matches. This CDR3 contains 16 residues. Looked up from germline, CDR1 is MNHEY and CDR2 is SMNVEV (reference sequence). The TCR sequence derives from a man aged 45 to 65 with acute or convalescent COVID-19. The chain uses TRBV27 and TRBJ1-5, with 7 bases identical to TRBD1. Sequencing was carried out using peripheral blood. CDR3 coding DNA: TGTGCCAGCAGTCCCGCGGGAGGGGGCAGCAATCAGCCCCAGCATTTT. Protein product: CASSPAGGGSNQPQHF.